Below are 10 T cell receptor beta chains sequenced from a single sample in a study of OX40 agonist ivuxolimab in advanced cancers. Clones were read by immunoSEQ multiplex PCR, and TCRdb kept only the in-frame ones, dropping some. The sample lists some 50,000 clones, roughly four fifths occurring once. The input for sequencing was CD4+ or CD8+ T cells sorted from blood, taken in a trial of the OX40 agonist ivuxolimab. These receptors were collected from an adult with an advanced solid tumor such as melanoma, head and neck, liver or kidney cancer.

V is TRBV5-1 and J is TRBJ1-2; 7 bases agree with TRBD1. V lost 1 base to trimming and J lost 4 bases; unmatched junction nucleotides: 4. The CDR3 sequence is 14 residues long. CDR1 and CDR2 from the germline V gene are SGHRS and YFSETQ. The CDR3 loop reads CASSLQTGPYGYTF. The CDR3 DNA sequence: TGCGCCAGCAGCTTGCAGACAGGGCCCTATGGCTACACCTTC.

The chain recombines TRBV7-9 with TRBJ1-5; D gene unclear. The CDR3 contains 14 residues. Trimming took 1 base from V and 2 from J, leaving 6 bases between them. CDR1 and CDR2 from the germline V gene are SEHNR and FQNEAQ (reference sequence). The CDR3 nucleotides read TGTGCCAGCAGCTTAGAGGGTGGCAATCAGCCCCAGCATTTT. It codes for CASSLEGGNQPQHF.

The chain recombines TRBV4-1 with TRBJ1-5, with D uncertain. The CDR3 has 16 residues. Germline CDR1 reads MGHRA; CDR2 reads YSYEKL. V lost 2 bases, J lost 3 bases, and 14 bases lay in between. CDR3 residues: CASSQSDGGHNQPQHF. The CDR3 DNA reads as TGCGCCAGCAGCCAATCGGACGGAGGGCACAATCAGCCCCAGCATTTT.

The chain has TRBV2 and TRBJ1-2; a weak D match, TRBD1 (6 bases). Germline lookup yields CDR1 SNHLY and CDR2 FYNNEI. This CDR3 comprises 12 residues. The V gene lost 3 bases and the J gene lost 14 bases, with 16 bases spanning the gap. For the CDR3, the DNA is TGTGCCAGCAGTGATCCAGGGGCCGGCTGGACCTTC. Amino acids: CASSDPGAGWTF.

The chain has TRBV5-8 and TRBJ2-6; D not certain. This CDR3 has 15 residues. Trimming pared 5 bases from V and 0 bases from J, leaving 9 bases between. Germline loops: CDR1 SGHTS, CDR2 YDEGEE. CDR3 sequence reads: CASSFALSGANVLTF. In DNA form, the CDR3 reads TGTGCCAGCAGTTTTGCCCTCTCTGGGGCCAACGTCCTGACTTTC.

The chain has TRBV9 and TRBJ1-4; D call uncertain. This CDR3 comprises 14 residues. Per germline, CDR1 SGDLS and CDR2 YYNGEE. The V end lost 3 bases, the J end lost 7 bases, and 13 bases lay between the germline ends. CDR3 nucleotide sequence: TGTGCCAGCAGCGCCGACCATAGACCTGAAAAACTGTTTTTT. Translating it yields CASSADHRPEKLFF.

The chain recombines TRBV2 with TRBJ2-3, with unresolved D. The CDR3 covers 15 residues. Trimming left V 6 bases short and J 3 bases short, with 16 bases between. CDR1 is SNHLY and CDR2 is FYNNEI in the germline V gene. The CDR3 region is CASSLAGVVTDTQYF. The CDR3, as DNA: TGTGCCAGCAGCCTTGCAGGCGTGGTTACAGATACGCAGTATTTT. The full variable domain, its missing parts supplied by reference TRBV2 and TRBJ2-3, is EPEVTQTPSHQVTQMGQEVILRCVPISNHLYFYWYRQILGQKVEFLVSFYNNEISEKSEIFDDQFSVERPDGSNFTLKIRSTKLEDSAMYFCASSLAGVVTDTQYFGPGTRLTVL.

V and J are TRBV10-2 and TRBJ2-5; 8 positions agree with TRBD2. Germline V CDR1 and CDR2: WSHSY, SAAADI. With V trimmed by 6 bases and J by 5 bases, 11 bases remained unmatched. The length of the CDR3 is 15 residues. The CDR3: CASSGWGLEDETQYF. DNA for the CDR3: TGCGCCAGCAGCGGATGGGGACTAGAGGATGAGACCCAGTACTTC.

This rearrangement joins TRBV19 to TRBJ2-7; a weak D match, TRBD1 (7 bases). V gave up 6 bases and J gave up 1 base, with 16 bases separating them. Germline V gene sequence: CDR1 LNHDA, CDR2 SQIVND (reference sequence). The CDR3 runs 15 residues. DNA for the CDR3: TGTGCCAGTAGCACCGGGGGACAGCGGTCCTACGAGCAGTACTTC. Translated: CASSTGGQRSYEQYF.

This sequence joins TRBV6-5 and TRBJ1-4; possible D gene TRBD1, 5 bases. CDR1 is MNHEY and CDR2 is SVGAGI in the germline V gene. Between the trimmed V and J ends, which lost 6 bases and 4 bases, there was a span of 15 bases. The CDR3 loop spans 15 amino acids. The CDR3 is CASRLRDARNEKLFF. The CDR3 region has the DNA TGTGCCAGCAGACTGCGGGACGCACGTAATGAAAAACTGTTTTTT.